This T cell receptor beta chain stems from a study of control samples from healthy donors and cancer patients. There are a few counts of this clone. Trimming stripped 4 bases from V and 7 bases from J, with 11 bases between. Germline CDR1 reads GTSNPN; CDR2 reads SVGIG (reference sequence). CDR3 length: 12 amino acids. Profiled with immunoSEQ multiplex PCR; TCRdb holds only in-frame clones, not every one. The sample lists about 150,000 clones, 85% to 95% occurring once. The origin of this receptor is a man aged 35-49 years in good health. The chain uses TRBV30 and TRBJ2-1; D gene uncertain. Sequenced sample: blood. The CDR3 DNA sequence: TGTGCCTGGATCCGTCGTAGGAATGAGCAGTTCTTC. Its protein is CAWIRRRNEQFF.